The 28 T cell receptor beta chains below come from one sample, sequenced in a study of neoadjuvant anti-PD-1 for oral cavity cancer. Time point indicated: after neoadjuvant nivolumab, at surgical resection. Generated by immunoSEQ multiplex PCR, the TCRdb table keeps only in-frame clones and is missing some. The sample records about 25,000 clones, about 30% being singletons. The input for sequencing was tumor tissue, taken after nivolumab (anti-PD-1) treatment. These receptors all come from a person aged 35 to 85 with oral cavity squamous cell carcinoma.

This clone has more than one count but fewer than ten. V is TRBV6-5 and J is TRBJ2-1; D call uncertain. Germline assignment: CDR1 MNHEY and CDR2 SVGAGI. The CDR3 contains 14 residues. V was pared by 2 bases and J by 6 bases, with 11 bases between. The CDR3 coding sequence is TGTGCCAGCAGTTACCGCAGTGGTCGCAATGAGCAGTTCTTC. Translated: CASSYRSGRNEQFF.

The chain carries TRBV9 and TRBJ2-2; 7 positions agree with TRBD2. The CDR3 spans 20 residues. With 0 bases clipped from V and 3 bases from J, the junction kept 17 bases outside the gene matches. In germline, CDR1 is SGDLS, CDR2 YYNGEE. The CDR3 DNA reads TGTGCCAGCAGCGTAGCTATGGGGGTAGCTAGCGGAGCCTACACCGGGGAGCTGTTTTTT. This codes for CASSVAMGVASGAYTGELFF.

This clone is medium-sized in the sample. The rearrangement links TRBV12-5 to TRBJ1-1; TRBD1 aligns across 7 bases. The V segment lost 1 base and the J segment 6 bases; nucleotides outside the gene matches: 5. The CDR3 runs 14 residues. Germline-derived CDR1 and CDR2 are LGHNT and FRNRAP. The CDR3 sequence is CASGLEAGGSEAFF. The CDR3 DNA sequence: TGTGCTAGTGGTTTGGAGGCAGGGGGGTCTGAAGCTTTCTTT.

DNA of the CDR3: TGCGCCAGCAGCCCCGGACTAGCGGGAGGCCGCACAGATACGCAGTATTTT. Translating it yields CASSPGLAGGRTDTQYF. The genes are TRBV5-1 and TRBJ2-3; 14 positions match TRBD2. This CDR3 has 17 residues. Germline assignment: CDR1 SGHRS and CDR2 YFSETQ. J was trimmed by 1 base and V by 4 bases; bases with no gene match: 5.

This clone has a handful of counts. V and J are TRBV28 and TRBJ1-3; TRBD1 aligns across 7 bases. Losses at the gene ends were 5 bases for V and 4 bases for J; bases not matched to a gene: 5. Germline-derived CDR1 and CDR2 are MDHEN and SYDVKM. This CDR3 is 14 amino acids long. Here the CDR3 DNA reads TGTGCCAGCAGTCCTCCGGGACAGGGAAACACCATATATTTT. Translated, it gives CASSPPGQGNTIYF.

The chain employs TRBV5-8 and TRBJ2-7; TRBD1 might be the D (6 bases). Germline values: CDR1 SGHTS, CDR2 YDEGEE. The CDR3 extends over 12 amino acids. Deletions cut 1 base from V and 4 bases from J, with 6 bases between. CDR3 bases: TGTGCCAGCAGCTTGACAGGGTACGAGCAGTACTTC. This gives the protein CASSLTGYEQYF.

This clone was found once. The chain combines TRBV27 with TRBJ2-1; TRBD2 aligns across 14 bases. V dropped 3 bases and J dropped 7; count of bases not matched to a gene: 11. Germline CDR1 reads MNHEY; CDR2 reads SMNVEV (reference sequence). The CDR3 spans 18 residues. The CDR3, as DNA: TGTGCCAGCAGTTTGGGGACTAGCGGGAGAGGGGAATGGAATGAGCAGTTCTTC. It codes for CASSLGTSGRGEWNEQFF.

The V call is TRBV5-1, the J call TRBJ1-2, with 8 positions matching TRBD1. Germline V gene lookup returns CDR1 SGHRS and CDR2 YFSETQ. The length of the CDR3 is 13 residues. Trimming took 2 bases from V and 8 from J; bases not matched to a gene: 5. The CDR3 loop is CASSFGGDRGYTF. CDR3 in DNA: TGCGCCAGCAGCTTCGGTGGGGACAGGGGCTACACCTTC.

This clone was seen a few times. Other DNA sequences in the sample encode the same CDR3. The CDR3 is CASSLRGAGANVLTF. CDR3 bases: TGTGCCAGCAGTTTAAGGGGAGCTGGGGCCAACGTCCTGACTTTC. The chain uses TRBV28 and TRBJ2-6; D could derive from TRBD1 or TRBD2 (5 bases each). The CDR3 loop spans 15 amino acids. Germline V gene data show CDR1 as MDHEN and CDR2 as SYDVKM. Trimming took off 2 bases at V and 2 bases at J, with 7 bases between the two ends.

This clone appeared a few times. The CDR3 sequence: CASSSTGGVGEQFF. The CDR3 nucleotides are TGTGCCAGCAGCTCGACAGGGGGAGTGGGGGAGCAGTTCTTC. This rearrangement joins TRBV9 to TRBJ2-1; 9 positions match TRBD1. Germline values: CDR1 SGDLS, CDR2 YYNGEE. Losses at the gene ends were 4 bases for V and 10 bases for J; bases not matched to a gene: 9. This CDR3 has 14 amino acids.

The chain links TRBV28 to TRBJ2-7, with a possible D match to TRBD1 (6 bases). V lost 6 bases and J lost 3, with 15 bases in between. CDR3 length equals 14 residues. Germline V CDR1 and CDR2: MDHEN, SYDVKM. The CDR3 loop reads CASRPGQRIYEQYF. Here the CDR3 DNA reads TGTGCCAGCAGACCAGGACAGAGGATCTACGAGCAGTACTTC.

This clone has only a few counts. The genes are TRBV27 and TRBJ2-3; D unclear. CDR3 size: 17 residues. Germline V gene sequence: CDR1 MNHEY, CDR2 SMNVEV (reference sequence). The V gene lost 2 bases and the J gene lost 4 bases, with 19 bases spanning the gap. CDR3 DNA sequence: TGTGCCAGCAGTTTAAAGGCCAGCCTCACCTCCCCAGATACGCAGTATTTT. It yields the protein CASSLKASLTSPDTQYF.

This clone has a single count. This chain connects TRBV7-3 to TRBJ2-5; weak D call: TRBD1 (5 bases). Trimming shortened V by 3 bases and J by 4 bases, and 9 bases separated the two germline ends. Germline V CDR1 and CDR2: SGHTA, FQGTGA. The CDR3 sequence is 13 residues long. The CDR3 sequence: CASSFKRGETQYF. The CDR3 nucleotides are TGTGCCAGCAGCTTCAAAAGGGGAGAGACCCAGTACTTC.

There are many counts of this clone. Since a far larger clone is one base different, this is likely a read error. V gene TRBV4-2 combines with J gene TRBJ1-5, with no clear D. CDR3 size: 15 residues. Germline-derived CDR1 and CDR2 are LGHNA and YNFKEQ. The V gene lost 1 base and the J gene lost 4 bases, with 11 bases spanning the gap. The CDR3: CASSQARGINQPQHF. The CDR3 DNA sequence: TGTGCCAGCAGCCAAGCTCGGGGAATTAATCAGCCCCAGCATTTT.

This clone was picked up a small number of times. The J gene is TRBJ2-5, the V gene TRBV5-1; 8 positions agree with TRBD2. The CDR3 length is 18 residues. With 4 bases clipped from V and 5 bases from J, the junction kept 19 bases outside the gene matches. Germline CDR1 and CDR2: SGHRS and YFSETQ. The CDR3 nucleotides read TGCGCCAGCAGCGTAGCGGGGTATCGATATTCCTTAAACGAGACCCAGTACTTC. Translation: CASSVAGYRYSLNETQYF.

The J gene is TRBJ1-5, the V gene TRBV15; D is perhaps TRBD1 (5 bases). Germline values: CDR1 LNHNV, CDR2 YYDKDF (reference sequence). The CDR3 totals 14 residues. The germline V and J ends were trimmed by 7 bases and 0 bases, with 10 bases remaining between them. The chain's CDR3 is CATMQGYSNQPQHF. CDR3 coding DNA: TGTGCCACCATGCAGGGTTATAGCAATCAGCCCCAGCATTTT.

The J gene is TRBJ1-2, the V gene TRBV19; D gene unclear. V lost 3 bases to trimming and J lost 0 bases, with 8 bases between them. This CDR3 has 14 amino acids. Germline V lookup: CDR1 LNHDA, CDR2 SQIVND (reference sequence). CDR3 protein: CASSIMIPNYGYTF. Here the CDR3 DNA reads TGTGCCAGTAGTATCATGATACCTAACTATGGCTACACCTTC.

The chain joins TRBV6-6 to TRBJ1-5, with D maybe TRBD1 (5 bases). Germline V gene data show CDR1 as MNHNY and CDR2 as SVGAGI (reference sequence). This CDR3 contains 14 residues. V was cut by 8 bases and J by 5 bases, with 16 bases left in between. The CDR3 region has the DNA TGTGCCAGCTGTTTAGGCACAGGCTATCAGCCCCAGCATTTT. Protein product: CASCLGTGYQPQHF.

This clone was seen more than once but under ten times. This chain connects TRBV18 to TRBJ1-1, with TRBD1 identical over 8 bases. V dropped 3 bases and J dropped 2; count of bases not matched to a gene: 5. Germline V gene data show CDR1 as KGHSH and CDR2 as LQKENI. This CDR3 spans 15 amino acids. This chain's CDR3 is CASSPVQGANTEAFF. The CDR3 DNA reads TGTGCCAGCTCACCCGTCCAGGGGGCCAACACTGAAGCTTTCTTT. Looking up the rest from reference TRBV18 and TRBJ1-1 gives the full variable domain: NAGVMQNPRHLVRRRGQEARLRCSPMKGHSHVYWYRQLPEEGLKFMVYLQKENIIDESGMPKERFSAEFPKEGPSILRIQQVVRGDSAAYFCASSPVQGANTEAFFGQGTRLTVV.

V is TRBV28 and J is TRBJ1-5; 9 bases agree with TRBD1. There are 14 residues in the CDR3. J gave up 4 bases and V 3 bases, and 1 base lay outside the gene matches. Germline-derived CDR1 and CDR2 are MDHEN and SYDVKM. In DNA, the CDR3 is TGTGCCAGCAGTTTTGGGACAGGGAATCAGCCCCAGCATTTT. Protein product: CASSFGTGNQPQHF.

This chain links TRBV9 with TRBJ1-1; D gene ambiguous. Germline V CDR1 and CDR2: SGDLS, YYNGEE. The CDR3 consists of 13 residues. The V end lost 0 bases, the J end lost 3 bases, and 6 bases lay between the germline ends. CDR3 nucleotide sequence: TGTGCCAGCAGCGTAGGGAGGGACACTGAAGCTTTCTTT. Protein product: CASSVGRDTEAFF.

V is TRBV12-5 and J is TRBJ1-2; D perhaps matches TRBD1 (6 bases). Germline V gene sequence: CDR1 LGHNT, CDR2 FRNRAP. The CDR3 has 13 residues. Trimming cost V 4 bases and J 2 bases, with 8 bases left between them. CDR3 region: CASGYQGNYGYTF. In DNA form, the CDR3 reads TGTGCTAGTGGTTATCAGGGGAACTATGGCTACACCTTC.

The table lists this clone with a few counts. Here the CDR3 reads CASSPITQPQHF. The CDR3 nucleotides are TGTGCCAGCAGTCCAATAACTCAGCCCCAGCATTTT. The chain couples TRBV6-5 to TRBJ1-5; D unclear. This CDR3 region has 12 residues. The ends were cut back, 5 bases at V and 6 bases at J, with 8 bases in the middle. Germline V gives CDR1 MNHEY, CDR2 SVGAGI.

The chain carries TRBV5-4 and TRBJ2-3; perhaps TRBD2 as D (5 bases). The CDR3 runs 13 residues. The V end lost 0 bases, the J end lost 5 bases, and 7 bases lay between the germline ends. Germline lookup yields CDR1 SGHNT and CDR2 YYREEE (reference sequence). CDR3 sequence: CASSLVRGDTQYF. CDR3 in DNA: TGTGCCAGCAGCTTGGTTCGGGGAGATACGCAGTATTTT.

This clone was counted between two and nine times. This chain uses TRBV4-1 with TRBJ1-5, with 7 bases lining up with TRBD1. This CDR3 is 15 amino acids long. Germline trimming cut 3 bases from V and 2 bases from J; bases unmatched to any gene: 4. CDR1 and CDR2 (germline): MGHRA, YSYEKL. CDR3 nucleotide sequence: TGCGCCAGCAGCCACCGGGACAGTGGCAATCAGCCCCAGCATTTT. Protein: CASSHRDSGNQPQHF.

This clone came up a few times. This CDR3 is CASSLDGAYEQYF. The CDR3 DNA reads as TGCGCCAGCAGCCTGGACGGAGCCTACGAGCAGTACTTC. J is TRBJ2-7 and V is TRBV5-1; no definite D call. Germline V gene sequence: CDR1 SGHRS, CDR2 YFSETQ. V was cut by 4 bases and J by 2 bases, with 10 bases left in between. There are 13 residues in the CDR3. The full variable domain, completed using reference TRBV5-1 and TRBJ2-7, is KAGVTQTPRYLIKTRGQQVTLSCSPISGHRSVSWYQQTPGQGLQFLFEYFSETQRNKGNFPGRFSGRQFSNSRSEMNVSTLELGDSALYLCASSLDGAYEQYFGPGTRLTVT.

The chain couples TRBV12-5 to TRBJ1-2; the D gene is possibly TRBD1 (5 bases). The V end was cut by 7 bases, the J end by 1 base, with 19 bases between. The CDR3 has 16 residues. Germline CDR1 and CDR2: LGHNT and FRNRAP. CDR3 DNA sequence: TGTGCTAGTGTCGCGAGCCCGGGACCGATTAACTATGGCTACACCTTC. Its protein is CASVASPGPINYGYTF.

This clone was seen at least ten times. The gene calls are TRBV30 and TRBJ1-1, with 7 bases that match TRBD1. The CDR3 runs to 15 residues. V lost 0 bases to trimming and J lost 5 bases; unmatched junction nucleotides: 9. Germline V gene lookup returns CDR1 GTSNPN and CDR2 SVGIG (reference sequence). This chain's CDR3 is CAWSVPRGRETEAFF. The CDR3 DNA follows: TGTGCCTGGAGTGTACCGAGGGGGCGAGAGACTGAAGCTTTCTTT.